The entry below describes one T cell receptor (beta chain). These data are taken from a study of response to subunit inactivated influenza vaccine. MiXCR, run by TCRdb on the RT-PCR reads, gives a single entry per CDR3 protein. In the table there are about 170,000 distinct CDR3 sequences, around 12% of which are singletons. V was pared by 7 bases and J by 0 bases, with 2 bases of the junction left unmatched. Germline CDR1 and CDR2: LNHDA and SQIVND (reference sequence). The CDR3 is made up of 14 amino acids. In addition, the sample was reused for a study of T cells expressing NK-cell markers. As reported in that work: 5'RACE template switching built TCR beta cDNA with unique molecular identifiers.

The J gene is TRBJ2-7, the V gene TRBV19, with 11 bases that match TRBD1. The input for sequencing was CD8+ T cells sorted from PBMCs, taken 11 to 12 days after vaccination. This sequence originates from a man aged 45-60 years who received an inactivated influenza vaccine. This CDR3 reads CASTGTGGSYEQYF. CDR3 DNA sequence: TGTGCCAGTACCGGGACAGGGGGCTCCTACGAGCAGTACTTC.